This entry lists 27 T cell receptor beta chains sequenced from one sample in a study of T cell changes during pregnancy in multiple sclerosis. Profiling relied on immunoSEQ multiplex PCR, and the TCRdb table lists in-frame clones only, not all of them. The top ten clones hold roughly 1.2% of a sample with about 54,000 clones, about 90% of them seen once. The material was peripheral blood, obtained after pregnancy. The receptors come from a female donor in good health, enrolled as a control in a pregnancy study.

This clone was detected once. The J gene is TRBJ2-7, the V gene TRBV6-5; 8 bases match TRBD2. Losses at the gene ends were 6 bases for V and 2 bases for J; bases not matched to a gene: 9. Germline CDR1 is MNHEY and CDR2 is SVGAGI. CDR3 size: 15 residues. The CDR3 coding sequence is TGTGCCAGCAGAGATTTAGCGGGGTCTCCCTACGAGCAGTACTTC. Its protein product is CASRDLAGSPYEQYF.

This chain links TRBV9 with TRBJ2-5, with 8 bases matching TRBD1. With 3 bases clipped from V and 5 bases from J, the junction kept 6 bases outside the gene matches. The CDR3 covers 14 residues. Germline CDR1 and CDR2: SGDLS and YYNGEE. DNA for the CDR3: TGTGCCAGCAGCGACGGACAGGGAAGGGAGACCCAGTACTTC. Encoded protein: CASSDGQGRETQYF.

This clone was recorded a few times. V is TRBV7-9 and J is TRBJ1-4; D remains unclear. This CDR3 comprises 17 residues. Trimming took off 5 bases at V and 5 bases at J, with 21 bases between the two ends. Germline CDR1 is SEHNR and CDR2 is FQNEAQ (reference sequence). CDR3 in amino acids: CASSPQRFITANEKLFF. CDR3 nucleotides: TGTGCCAGCAGCCCGCAACGATTCATAACCGCGAATGAAAAACTGTTTTTT.

The chain combines TRBV5-1 with TRBJ2-1; maybe TRBD2 (5 bases). Deletions cut 2 bases from V and 7 bases from J, with 13 bases between. This CDR3 has 14 amino acids. Germline V gene sequence: CDR1 SGHRS, CDR2 YFSETQ. The CDR3 DNA follows: TGCGCCAGCAGCTTCGGAGGCACGATGAATGAGCAGTTCTTC. This translates into CASSFGGTMNEQFF. The full variable domain, completed using reference TRBV5-1 and TRBJ2-1, is KAGVTQTPRYLIKTRGQQVTLSCSPISGHRSVSWYQQTPGQGLQFLFEYFSETQRNKGNFPGRFSGRQFSNSRSEMNVSTLELGDSALYLCASSFGGTMNEQFFGPGTRLTVL.

The gene calls are TRBV11-2 and TRBJ2-5, with 7 bases identical to TRBD2. Trimming took 1 base from V and 3 from J; bases not matched to a gene: 5. The germline CDR1 and CDR2 sequences are SGHAT and FQNNGV. CDR3 length: 15 amino acids. This chain's CDR3 is CASSLGGLAEETQYF. CDR3 coding DNA: TGTGCCAGCAGCTTAGGAGGTCTAGCGGAAGAGACCCAGTACTTC.

The chain combines TRBV11-1 with TRBJ1-1; 7 bases map to TRBD1. The germline gives CDR1 SGHAT, CDR2 FQDESV (reference sequence). The V and J ends lost 3 bases and 7 bases, in that order; junction bases with no gene match: 8. This CDR3 has 14 residues. CDR3 sequence: CASSFTFGTVEAFF. In nucleotides, the CDR3 is TGTGCCAGCAGCTTTACATTCGGGACAGTTGAAGCTTTCTTT.

The rearrangement joins TRBV7-9 to TRBJ2-3; D is undetermined. Germline CDR1 reads SEHNR; CDR2 reads FQNEAQ (reference sequence). V dropped 6 bases and J dropped 4 bases, with 17 bases sitting between them. The CDR3 consists of 15 residues. CDR3 nucleotide sequence: TGTGCCAGCAGTCGGCGCCAGGCAACGTCAGATACGCAGTATTTT. It is translated as CASSRRQATSDTQYF.

The count of this clone is one. The rearrangement links TRBV2 to TRBJ2-1; 10 positions match TRBD1. The V and J ends lost 4 bases and 7 bases, in that order; junction bases with no gene match: 7. The germline CDR1 and CDR2 sequences are SNHLY and FYNNEI. The CDR3 runs 15 residues. CDR3 nucleotides: TGTGCCAGCAGTGCGACAGGGGGCTACGGAAATGAGCAGTTCTTC. Its protein is CASSATGGYGNEQFF.

CDR3 sequence reads: CASSDRGRETQYF. Here the CDR3 DNA reads TGTGCCAGCAGCGACAGGGGGCGGGAGACCCAGTACTTC. V and J are TRBV25-1 and TRBJ2-5; 10 bases agree with TRBD1. CDR1 is MGHDK, CDR2 SYGVNS, per germline. V lost 6 bases and J lost 5; bases outside the gene matches: 3. This CDR3 region has 13 residues.

This clone was picked up a small number of times. The chain uses TRBV7-2 and TRBJ1-3; 10 nucleotides line up with TRBD1. Germline V gene lookup returns CDR1 SGHTA and CDR2 FQGNSA. The V segment lost 5 bases and the J segment 4 bases; nucleotides outside the gene matches: 2. The CDR3 runs to 14 residues. The CDR3, as DNA: TGTGCCAGCAGCGCGGGACAGGGGGGAAACACCATATATTTT. Translating it yields CASSAGQGGNTIYF.

This clone was picked up one time. This chain uses TRBV20-1 with TRBJ2-7, with D unclear. From germline, CDR1 is DFQATT and CDR2 SNEGSKA (reference sequence). Trimming pared 6 bases from V and 3 bases from J, leaving 9 bases between. This CDR3 is built from 11 residues. The CDR3 coding sequence is TGCAGTGCCGAACTAAGCTACGAGCAGTACTTC. Its protein product is CSAELSYEQYF.

The chain links TRBV6-5 to TRBJ2-3, with 11 bases fitting TRBD2. The J segment lost 4 bases and the V segment lost 0 bases, leaving 3 bases of the junction unmatched. The germline V gene has CDR1 MNHEY and CDR2 SVGAGI. The CDR3 is made up of 16 amino acids. CDR3 DNA sequence: TGTGCCAGCAGTTACTCCAGACTAGCGGGACCAGATACGCAGTATTTT. This gives the protein CASSYSRLAGPDTQYF.

This sequence joins TRBV27 and TRBJ1-5; 7 bases are a match to TRBD1. The V gene end was trimmed by 6 bases and the J gene end by 0 bases; junction bases not matched to a gene: 5. CDR1 and CDR2 (germline): MNHEY, SMNVEV (reference sequence). CDR3 length: 15 residues. CDR3 sequence reads: CASRTDRVSNQPQHF. CDR3 bases: TGTGCCAGCAGAACTGACAGGGTTAGCAATCAGCCCCAGCATTTT.

This clone was found once. The V gene is TRBV5-4, the J gene TRBJ1-6; perhaps TRBD1 as D (6 bases). The germline gives CDR1 SGHNT, CDR2 YYREEE (reference sequence). Trimming removed 1 base at V and 9 bases at J, with 11 bases between. The CDR3 is made up of 14 amino acids. The CDR3 protein is CASSLRTEGSPLHF. In DNA form, the CDR3 reads TGTGCCAGCAGCTTGAGGACAGAGGGTTCACCCCTCCACTTT.

J is TRBJ2-7 and V is TRBV7-9, with 14 bases identical to TRBD2. V was clipped by 2 bases and J by 5 bases; unmatched bases: 11. The CDR3 totals 18 residues. Germline assignment: CDR1 SEHNR and CDR2 FQNEAQ (reference sequence). CDR3 bases: TGTGCCAGCAGCTTACCACCGGGACTAGCGGGAGAGACCAACGAGCAGTACTTC. This gives the protein CASSLPPGLAGETNEQYF.

The V gene is TRBV6-5, the J gene TRBJ1-2, with TRBD1 matching 10 bases. J was trimmed by 10 bases and V by 6 bases; bases with no gene match: 14. The CDR3 length is 15 residues. In germline, CDR1 is MNHEY, CDR2 SVGAGI. The CDR3 sequence: CASRPHRDRGLDYTF. CDR3 bases: TGTGCCAGCAGACCCCACCGGGACAGGGGTCTGGACTACACCTTC.

The chain uses TRBV19 and TRBJ2-1; no clear D gene. Trimming shortened V by 6 bases and J by 5 bases, and 17 bases separated the two germline ends. The germline V gene encodes CDR1 LNHDA and CDR2 SQIVND (reference sequence). The CDR3 runs to 15 residues. Written as DNA, the CDR3 is TGTGCCAGTAGCCCCCTGGTAGCCGGTGACAATGAGCAGTTCTTC. Translating gives CASSPLVAGDNEQFF. The full variable domain, completed using reference TRBV19 and TRBJ2-1, is DGGITQSPKYLFRKEGQNVTLSCEQNLNHDAMYWYRQDPGQGLRLIYYSQIVNDFQKGDIAEGYSVSREKKESFPLTVTSAQKNPTAFYLCASSPLVAGDNEQFFGPGTRLTVL.

The rearrangement uses TRBV6-4 and TRBJ2-5, with D tentatively TRBD2 (5 bases). Germline V gene lookup returns CDR1 MRHNA and CDR2 SNTAGT. There are 16 residues in the CDR3. V shed 4 bases and J shed 2 bases, with 17 bases lying between them. The CDR3 sequence: CASSVIERSLQETQYF. CDR3 bases: TGTGCCAGCAGTGTTATAGAGCGGAGCCTACAAGAGACCCAGTACTTC.

V gene TRBV30 combines with J gene TRBJ1-2; the D gene is possibly TRBD1 (5 bases). Germline CDR1 GTSNPN, CDR2 SVGIG (reference sequence). The CDR3 extends over 12 amino acids. Trimming took 0 bases from V and 8 from J, leaving 10 bases between them. CDR3 in DNA: TGTGCCTGGAGTGTAGGGCAGGGAGGCTACACCTTC. Its protein product is CAWSVGQGGYTF.

This chain links TRBV7-6 with TRBJ2-5; 9 bases map to TRBD2. V lost 1 base, J lost 5 bases, and 2 bases stayed unmatched. Per germline, CDR1 SGHVS and CDR2 FNYEAQ. The CDR3 sequence is 14 residues long. The CDR3 here is CASSLGTSGETQYF. Here the CDR3 DNA reads TGTGCCAGCAGCTTAGGTACTAGCGGGGAGACCCAGTACTTC.

The rearrangement links TRBV5-1 to TRBJ1-4; 7 bases agree with TRBD1. There are 15 residues in the CDR3. In germline, CDR1 is SGHRS, CDR2 YFSETQ. Trimming cost V 0 bases and J 8 bases; bases outside gene matches: 7. The CDR3 nucleotides read TGCGCCAGCAGCTTGGGTGGCAGGGGGGACGAAAAACTGTTTTTT. This sequence encodes CASSLGGRGDEKLFF.

The J gene is TRBJ1-4, the V gene TRBV2; D remains unclear. This CDR3 is 12 amino acids long. V gave up 4 bases and J gave up 8 bases, with 8 bases separating them. CDR1 and CDR2 (germline): SNHLY, FYNNEI. CDR3 in DNA: TGTGCCAGCAGTGCCCACTGGGAAAAACTGTTTTTT. Amino acid sequence: CASSAHWEKLFF.

V and J are TRBV28 and TRBJ2-1, with 7 bases identical to TRBD2. The junction had 14 bases not matched to a gene; V was cut back by 6 bases and J by 0 bases. CDR1 and CDR2 from the germline V gene are MDHEN and SYDVKM. This CDR3 is built from 18 residues. The CDR3 region has the DNA TGTGCCAGCAGCGTGCTCGGGGCGGGAGAGAGCTCCTACAATGAGCAGTTCTTC. This gives the protein CASSVLGAGESSYNEQFF. Using reference TRBV28 and TRBJ2-1 for the parts outside the CDR3, the full variable domain is DVKVTQSSRYLVKRTGEKVFLECVQDMDHENMFWYRQDPGLGLRLIYFSYDVKMKEKGDIPEGYSVSREKKERFSLILESASTNQTSMYLCASSVLGAGESSYNEQFFGPGTRLTVL.

In this sample, this clone turned up a few times. V gene TRBV10-3 combines with J gene TRBJ2-7; D unclear. The CDR3 sequence is 16 residues long. Looked up from germline, CDR1 is ENHRY and CDR2 is SYGVKD. Trimming took 0 bases from V and 0 from J, leaving 12 bases between them. CDR3 coding DNA: TGTGCCATCAGTGAGTCGGGTATCTTAGCCTCCTACGAGCAGTACTTC. Its protein product is CAISESGILASYEQYF.

The CDR3 reads CASSLSGQANTEAFF. In DNA form, the CDR3 reads TGTGCCAGCAGCTTATCTGGACAAGCGAACACTGAAGCTTTCTTT. The chain recombines TRBV7-6 with TRBJ1-1, with a possible D match to TRBD1 (5 bases). With 2 bases removed from V and 1 base from J, the gap between germline ends came to 11 bases. Germline V CDR1 and CDR2: SGHVS, FNYEAQ. The CDR3 extends over 15 amino acids.

In this sample, this clone turned up once. This chain connects TRBV5-5 to TRBJ2-1; TRBD1 agrees at 10 bases. Germline values: CDR1 SGHKS, CDR2 YYEKEE (reference sequence). V was clipped by 4 bases and J by 9 bases; unmatched bases: 4. The CDR3 has 13 residues. The CDR3 loop reads CASSDRGLGEQFF. The CDR3 nucleotides are TGTGCCAGCAGCGACAGGGGGCTGGGTGAGCAGTTCTTC.

This chain connects TRBV10-2 to TRBJ1-2, with 10 bases lining up with TRBD1. This CDR3 is built from 15 residues. Germline V gene sequence: CDR1 WSHSY, CDR2 SAAADI. After removal of 6 bases from V and 4 bases from J, the junction contained 8 bases not matched to a gene. In DNA, the CDR3 is TGCGCCAGCAGACCCGGGACAGGGGTTACCTATGGCTACACCTTC. Its translation is CASRPGTGVTYGYTF.